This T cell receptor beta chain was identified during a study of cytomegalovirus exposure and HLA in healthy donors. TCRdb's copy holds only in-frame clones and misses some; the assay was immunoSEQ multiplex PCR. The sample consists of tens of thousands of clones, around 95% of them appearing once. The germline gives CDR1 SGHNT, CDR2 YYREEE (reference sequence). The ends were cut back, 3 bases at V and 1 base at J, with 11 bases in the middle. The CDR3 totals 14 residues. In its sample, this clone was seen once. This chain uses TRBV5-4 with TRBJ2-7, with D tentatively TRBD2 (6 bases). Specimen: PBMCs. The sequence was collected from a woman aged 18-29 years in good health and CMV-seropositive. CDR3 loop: CASSSGVGSYEQYF. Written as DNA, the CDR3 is TGTGCCAGCAGCTCGGGAGTGGGTTCCTACGAGCAGTACTTC.